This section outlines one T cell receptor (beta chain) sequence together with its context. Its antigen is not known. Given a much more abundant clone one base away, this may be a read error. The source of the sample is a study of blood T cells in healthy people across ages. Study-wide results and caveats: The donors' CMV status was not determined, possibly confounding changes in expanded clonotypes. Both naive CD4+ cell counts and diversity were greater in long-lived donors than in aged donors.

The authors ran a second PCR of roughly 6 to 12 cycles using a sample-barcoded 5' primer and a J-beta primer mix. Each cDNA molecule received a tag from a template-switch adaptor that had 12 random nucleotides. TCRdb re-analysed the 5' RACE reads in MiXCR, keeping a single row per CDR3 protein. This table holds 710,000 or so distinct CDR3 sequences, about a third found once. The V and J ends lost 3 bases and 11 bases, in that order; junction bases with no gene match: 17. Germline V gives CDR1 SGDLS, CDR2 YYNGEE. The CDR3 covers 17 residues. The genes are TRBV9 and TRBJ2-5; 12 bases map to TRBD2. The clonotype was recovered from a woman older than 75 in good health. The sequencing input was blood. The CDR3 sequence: CASSALALAGGSHEQYF. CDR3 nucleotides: TGTGCCAGCAGCGCATTGGCACTAGCGGGGGGTTCCCATGAGCAGTACTTC.